The following is a TCR beta chain sequence with its context. It has no known antigen specificity. This entry belongs to a study of T cell clusters in autoimmune cytopenias (dated by TCRdb to about 2019). Some background on the complete study: Healthy donor controls had a mean age of roughly 50 years and a median age of 59 years, with about 50% of the roughly 40 female. Per sample, TRB sequencing gave a median depth of approximately 52,000 reads and a median of approximately 2,500 distinct TRB clonotypes. Peripheral blood TRB and IGH repertoires were sequenced in autoimmune cytopenia patients at active disease and during treatment follow-up, alongside healthy, CLL and autoimmune hepatitis controls. The study aimed to test whether autoimmune cytopenia patients carry a disease-specific immune repertoire signature usable as a blood-based biomarker. For primary cytopenia, the controls were 20 to 30 age-matched healthy donors, and for secondary cytopenia, the controls were approximately 14 age-matched CLL patients. The comparison group for autoimmune hepatitis repertoires was some 24 healthy donors matched for age and sex.

TRB rearrangements were amplified by multiplex PCR following a touch-down protocol, with the TRB-A and TRB-B primer pools mixed in one tube. Illumina adapters and sample indices were attached to the amplicons through two consecutive PCR reactions using Phusion HS II polymerase. The amplicons were purified from gel with the NucleoSpin Gel and PCR Clean-up kit, after which the amplicons were quantified by Qubit and checked for quality on an Agilent 2100 Bioanalyzer. Sequencing of the libraries was performed on an Illumina MiSeq with 600-cycle, single-indexed, paired-end runs. For the original study's pipeline: MiXCR version 2.1.12, together with the default MiXCR reference library, was used to align and assemble the TRB reads. A clone was defined by each unique CDR3 nucleotide sequence, and the analysis included only productive sequences supported by at least two reads. To assess repertoire diversity, an R script computed alpha-parameterized diversity profiles (alpha 0 to 5), which included the Shannon (alpha 1) and Simpson (alpha 2) indices. Combinatorial TRB VJ usage was calculated with the tcR package and was compared between cohorts by principal component analysis performed with ade4. TCRbeta CDR3s were clustered with GLIPH on cohort pairs matched by age and read depth, and cluster frequencies were compared by Wilcoxon test. After TCRdb reprocessed the reads, each CDR3 protein sequence was kept as one row, without DNA. For this entry, the V and J calls and clone size follow TCRdb and not the study's own pipeline. The sample table includes about 7,200 distinct CDR3 sequences. The biggest ten clones account for approximately 4% of the sample.

Study-level results and caveats: TRB repertoire shifts, with less even repertoires observed in secondary cytopenia and CLL, were mostly attributed to lymphoma bias rather than autoimmunity. Compared with active autoimmune hepatitis patients, healthy donors had almost three times as many exclusive TRB clusters, a finding consistent with an autoimmunity-wide signature. The T cell clusters were defined only in silico, and the functional role of the clusters was left to be validated experimentally. GLIPH results suggested that primary autoimmune cytopenia patients were missing physiological T cell clusters, with around 51 clusters found only in healthy donors compared with more than 15 found only in patients. In the comparison of secondary cytopenia with CLL, the cluster-lack signature was not observed, apparently because the dominant lymphoma-associated repertoire masked the signature.

From the cysteine through the phenylalanine, the CDR3 covers 14 amino acids. The coding DNA is unavailable. Sequences SQVTM (CDR1) and ANQGSEA (CDR2) are obtained from the germline V gene. Per sample, approximately 250 ng of peripheral blood genomic DNA, 35,000 to 40,000 genome equivalents, was used for TRB amplification. These data also featured in a second study, about T cell repertoires in aging, cancer and after chemotherapy. As noted in the second study: Donors were distributed across six age groups ranging from 30 or younger to 70 or older, with at least three individuals included per group. Healthy donor control TCR repertoires were recorded over several months to years and showed clear clonal overlap across re-sampling. In total, the full dataset held millions of TCR reads. Compared with age-matched healthy donors, untreated patients with hematological or solid cancers had significantly lower TCR diversity and higher clonality in blood. In healthy donors, the decline in TCR diversity with age was mainly explained by loss of richness, whereas in cancer patients loss of evenness was also found to contribute. An increase in median generation probability over the chemotherapy interval was observed in both cancer cohorts, suggesting that the repertoire was reconstituted through rebound thymic output. The authors noted that the repertoire data do not allow conclusions about immunological memory after chemotherapy. Peripheral blood TCR beta repertoires from healthy donors and cancer patients were profiled to examine immunoaging and T cell reconstitution after chemotherapy. Alongside some 96 healthy donors serving as a reference group, the cohort included 200 to 250 cancer patients, of whom some 91 had hematological cancers and around 120 had solid cancers. TRB sequences were processed with MiXCR versions 2.12 and 3.0.5. The repertoire metrics were Shannon diversity, evenness, clonality (defined as one minus evenness), and alpha-parameterized diversity profiles covering alpha 0 to 5. The IGoR algorithm was used to calculate generation probabilities of clones in the paired pre- and post-chemotherapy samples.

The chain links TRBV29-1 with TRBJ1-2; TCRdb names TRBD1, which stays unverified in the absence of DNA. This sequence was found in a human donor in good health. The source material was peripheral blood. This receptor carries the CDR3 CSVSGQGAFYGYTF.